Listed below are T cell receptor beta chains from one sample, sequenced in a study of cytomegalovirus exposure and HLA in healthy donors. TCRdb's table, derived via immunoSEQ multiplex PCR, lists solely in-frame clones and lacks some. The sample records over 150,000 clones, roughly four fifths being singletons. The sample consisted of PBMCs. These receptors all stem from a woman in her 30s in good health and CMV-seronegative. Each CDR3 is given with its conserved first and last residue. D genes are given only for firm matches. Expanded clones are given a class, and other clones once, few, many or no size at all.

j_call v_call clone_size d_call cdr3_nt cdr3_aa
TRBJ2-2 TRBV5-6 - TRBD2 TGTGCCAGCAGCCCCCCGAGCGGGGGGGCCGGGGAGCTGTTTTTT CASSPPSGGAGELFF
TRBJ2-7 TRBV7-9 - TRBD2 TGTGCCAGCAGCGCCGGCCTCGGGACTAGCGGGGGTAAATTGTACGAGCAGTACTTC CASSAGLGTSGGKLYEQYF
TRBJ1-1 TRBV7-2 few - TGTGCCAGCAGCATCAGGGGAGAAGCTTTCTTT CASSIRGEAFF
TRBJ2-7 TRBV7-8 - - TGTGCCAGCAGCCCCCCTAACGCCTACGAGCAGTACTTC CASSPPNAYEQYF
TRBJ1-4 TRBV6-5 few - TGTGCCAGCAGTTATTCGACAGGCACCAATGAAAAACTGTTTTTT CASSYSTGTNEKLFF
TRBJ1-4 TRBV4-3 - - TGCGCCAGCAGCCAGCAACGCGCCAGGGGTGCAACTAATGAAAAACTGTTTTTT CASSQQRARGATNEKLFF
TRBJ2-1 TRBV29-1 - TRBD2 TGCAGCGTTGAGACTAGCCCCTACAATGAGCAGTTCTTC CSVETSPYNEQFF
TRBJ2-3 TRBV10-3 - - TGTGCCATCAGTGAAGATAGCGGCGGAGATACGCAGTATTTT CAISEDSGGDTQYF
TRBJ2-1 TRBV6-5 once - TGTGCCAGCAGTAGCGGGCCCTACAATGAGCAGTTCTTC CASSSGPYNEQFF
TRBJ1-2 TRBV5-6 - TRBD1 TGTGCCAGCAGCTTGGGACAGGGGTCGGTCTATGGCTACACCTTC CASSLGQGSVYGYTF
TRBJ1-2 TRBV5-4 - - TGTGCCAGCACCAAGGACAGAAGAGGTGGCTACACCTTC CASTKDRRGGYTF
TRBJ2-1 TRBV11-2 - TRBD2 TGTGCCAGCAGCTCCCGCCTGGGAGGGGCCTCCTACAATGAGCAGTTCTTC CASSSRLGGASYNEQFF
TRBJ2-3 TRBV11-2 - - TGTGCCAGCAGCTTAGGGGCTCCGGGGGGCCACACAGATACGCAGTATTTT CASSLGAPGGHTDTQYF
TRBJ1-2 TRBV25-1 - TRBD1 TGTGCCAGCAGCGTACAGGGGAAAGGCTACACCTTC CASSVQGKGYTF
TRBJ2-2 TRBV7-2 - TRBD2 TGTGCCAGCAGCCCGAGCGGGAGGCCGAACACCGGGGAGCTGTTTTTT CASSPSGRPNTGELFF
TRBJ2-1 TRBV9 - TRBD1 TGTGCCAGCACCCCGGGACAGGGGCGCAATGAGCAGTTCTTC CASTPGQGRNEQFF
TRBJ2-7 TRBV18 - TRBD2 TGTGCCAGCTCACAAGGGACTAGCGGGAGAGGTAGCGACGAGCAGTACTTC CASSQGTSGRGSDEQYF
TRBJ2-5 TRBV11-2 - TRBD2 TGTGCCAGCAGCTTAGCGGGAGGGCAAGAGACCCAGTACTTC CASSLAGGQETQYF
TRBJ1-2 TRBV6-5 - TRBD1 TGTGCCAGCAGTTACGAGGCAGGGGGCCATGGCTACACCTTC CASSYEAGGHGYTF
TRBJ1-4 TRBV27 - - TGTGCCAGCACTCTCCGAGCGGGACCGCCAAATGAAAAACTGTTTTTT CASTLRAGPPNEKLFF
TRBJ2-7 TRBV5-6 - TRBD1 TGTGCCAGCAGCTTGGCGGACAGGAATTTCTACGAGCAGTACTTC CASSLADRNFYEQYF
TRBJ2-1 TRBV5-1 once TRBD2 TGCGCCAGCAGAGATAGGGGACTAGCGGGAGTCATAGATGAGCAGTTCTTC CASRDRGLAGVIDEQFF
TRBJ2-3 TRBV28 - - TGTGCCAGCAGTCGAGGACAGCCCACAGATACGCAGTATTTT CASSRGQPTDTQYF
TRBJ2-7 TRBV28 - TRBD2 TGTGCCAGCAGTTGGCGTAGCGGGAGGGCTGACGAGCAGTACTTC CASSWRSGRADEQYF
TRBJ2-5 TRBV7-2 - - TGTGCCAGCAGCTTAGCGGGCACACACCAAGAGACCCAGTACTTC CASSLAGTHQETQYF
TRBJ2-7 TRBV27 - TRBD1 TGTGCCAGCAGTTTTACCGGGACAGGGAGCGCCGTCGAGCAGTACTTC CASSFTGTGSAVEQYF
TRBJ1-4 TRBV5-8 - TRBD1 TGTGCCAGCAGGTTCGGGACAGGGAGCGAAAAACTGTTTTTT CASRFGTGSEKLFF
TRBJ2-7 TRBV2 once - TGTGCCAGCAGCACAGGATCCTACTCCTACGAGCAGTACTTC CASSTGSYSYEQYF
TRBJ1-4 TRBV11-2 - TRBD1 TGTGCCAGCAGCTCTTATAGGTCAGGACAGGGGGCAACTAATGAAAAACTGTTTTTT CASSSYRSGQGATNEKLFF
TRBJ2-7 TRBV7-9 - - TGTGCCAGCAGCTTAAACAATGTGGGAGAGGGACTGTACTTC CASSLNNVGEGLYF
TRBJ2-6 TRBV5-1 - - TGCGCCAGCAGCCTAGAACCCTCCGGGGCCAACGTCCTGACTTTC CASSLEPSGANVLTF
TRBJ1-2 TRBV28 few TRBD1 TGTGCCAGCAGTGTCGGACAGGGATATGGCTACACCTTC CASSVGQGYGYTF
TRBJ1-2 TRBV7-2 - - TGTGCCAGCAGCTTAGTACAGAACTATGGCTACACCTTC CASSLVQNYGYTF
TRBJ2-1 TRBV19 - - TGTGCCAGTAGTATGGACTACCACGACAATGAGCAGTTCTTC CASSMDYHDNEQFF
TRBJ2-5 TRBV7-8 once - TGTGCCAGCAGCTTAGCGCTAGGGGGACTACAAGAGACCCAGTACTTC CASSLALGGLQETQYF
TRBJ1-5 TRBV5-1 - TRBD1 TGCGCCAGTGCGAAGACAGGGGGGAATCAGCCCCAGCATTTT CASAKTGGNQPQHF
TRBJ1-1 TRBV5-1 few - TGCGCCAGCAGCTTTACGGGTGAGAACACTGAAGCTTTCTTT CASSFTGENTEAFF
TRBJ1-2 TRBV6-1 - TRBD1 TGTGCCAGCAGTCGTTCAGGGGGTGATGGCTACACCTTC CASSRSGGDGYTF
TRBJ1-2 TRBV5-4 - TRBD1 TGTGCCAGCAGCTTGGACAGGGGGAATAACTATGGCTACACCTTC CASSLDRGNNYGYTF
TRBJ2-7 TRBV19 - TRBD1 TGTGCCAGTAGTATAAAACGGGGCAGGGGGCACGAGCAGTACTTC CASSIKRGRGHEQYF
TRBJ1-6 TRBV6-5 - - TGTGCCAGCAGTTACTCGACGCAGGGAAATTCACCCCTCCACTTT CASSYSTQGNSPLHF
TRBJ1-3 TRBV5-1 - TRBD1 TGCGCCAGCAGCCCTGGGACAGGGGAAGGAAACACCATATATTTT CASSPGTGEGNTIYF
TRBJ1-2 TRBV7-2 - - TGTGCCAGCAGCCCCAGGAGTCCAGGGATTTCTCCTGGCTACACCTTC CASSPRSPGISPGYTF
TRBJ2-7 TRBV18 - - TGTGCCAGCTCACAATTAGGGGACGAGCAGTACTTC CASSQLGDEQYF